These T cell receptor beta chains were read from a single sample in a study of response to subunit inactivated influenza vaccine. TCRdb used MiXCR to reprocess the RT-PCR reads, holding one entry per CDR3 protein. The table includes roughly 620,000 distinct CDR3 sequences, 11% detected once. These data also formed part of another study, on T cells expressing NK-cell markers.

Here the sequenced sample was PBMCs from blood, taken on the day of vaccination. Receptors were obtained from a man aged 50 or older who received an inactivated influenza vaccine. Each CDR3 is given with its conserved first and last residue. A D gene is named only where the DNA matches it firmly. Rows give clone size only sometimes, using once, few, many, or a class for an expanded clone.

>many|TRBV14|TRBJ2-3|-
TGTGCCAGCAGCCTACCGTACATGGCGCAGTATTTT
CASSLPYMAQYF
>few|TRBV6-2/TRBV6-3|TRBJ2-1|-
TGTGCCAGCAGCACCCCACCCGGGACGTACAATGAGCAGTTCTTC
CASSTPPGTYNEQFF
>-|TRBV7-8|TRBJ2-2|TRBD2
TGTGCCAGCAGCTTATTAACGGGGGGGGAGGCCGGGGAGCTGTTTTTT
CASSLLTGGEAGELFF
>-|TRBV20-1|TRBJ2-3|TRBD2
TGCAGTGCCCCCTGGTCTAGCGGTTTGGATACGCAGTATTTT
CSAPWSSGLDTQYF
>-|TRBV20-1|TRBJ2-5|-
TGCAGCCCCACAGGTGCAATACAAGAGACCCAGTACTTC
CSPTGAIQETQYF
>-|TRBV7-9|TRBJ2-4|-
TGTGCCAGCAGCGACTACGGTCCACTAGCCAAAAACATTCAGTACTTC
CASSDYGPLAKNIQYF
>few|TRBV4-3|TRBJ1-4|-
TGCGCCAGCAGCCAAGATCCCCTGACAGAGATTAATGAAAAACTGTTTTTT
CASSQDPLTEINEKLFF
>few|TRBV7-9|TRBJ2-1|TRBD2
TGTGCCAGCAGCCCCGGGACTAGCATCTATGAGCAGTTCTTC
CASSPGTSIYEQFF
>many|TRBV20-1|TRBJ2-7|TRBD2
TGCAGTGCTTATAGCGGGGGAGCCAACGAGCAGTACTTC
CSAYSGGANEQYF
>-|TRBV4-1|TRBJ2-1|-
TGCGCCAGCAGCCAAGTGGGGGGCCTCTCCTACAATGAGCAGTTCTTC
CASSQVGGLSYNEQFF
>few|TRBV12-3/TRBV12-4|TRBJ2-3|-
TGTGCCAGCAGTGCCGCGGGGGCGGATACGCAGTATTTT
CASSAAGADTQYF
>few|TRBV14|TRBJ2-1|TRBD2
TGTGCCAGCTCCGAGGGAGCGGGGTCAAGAGACGAGCAGTTCTTC
CASSEGAGSRDEQFF
>few|TRBV5-1|TRBJ2-1|TRBD2
TGCGCCAGCAGCTTGGGTAGCGGGAGTCTGAATGAGCAGTTCTTC
CASSLGSGSLNEQFF
>-|TRBV15|TRBJ1-2|-
TGTGCCACCAGCCATGTCCTCGGGTTTAGCTATGGCTACACCTTC
CATSHVLGFSYGYTF
>few|TRBV27|TRBJ1-5|TRBD1
TGTGCCAGCAGTATCGGGACAGGGGGCAATCAGCCCCAGCATTTT
CASSIGTGGNQPQHF
>-|TRBV7-2|TRBJ2-1|TRBD1
TGTGCCAGCAGCTCCCAGGGACAGTACAATGAGCAGTTCTTC
CASSSQGQYNEQFF
>few|TRBV18|TRBJ2-2|TRBD2
TGTGCCAGCTCACCACCAGCGGGGACGAACACCGGGGAGCTGTTTTTT
CASSPPAGTNTGELFF
>-|TRBV20-1|TRBJ2-2|-
TGCAGTGCTAGTGAACTTTCTACCGGGGAGCTGTTTTTT
CSASELSTGELFF
>few|TRBV5-1|TRBJ1-6|TRBD1
TGCGCCAGCAGCTTGTTGGCAGGGGGCGTTGGTAATTCACCCCTCCACTTT
CASSLLAGGVGNSPLHF
>few|TRBV20-1|TRBJ2-1|-
TGCAGTGCTAGTCTCCAGGGCAATGAGCAGTTCTTC
CSASLQGNEQFF
>-|TRBV3-1|TRBJ2-5|TRBD2
TGTGCCAGCAGCCGAGCGGGGCCACTCCAAGAGACCCAGTACTTC
CASSRAGPLQETQYF
>many|TRBV20-1|TRBJ2-3|TRBD2
TGCAGTGCTACCTCACTCAGCGGACTAGCGGACACAGATACGCAGTATTTT
CSATSLSGLADTDTQYF
>few|TRBV29-1|TRBJ2-1|TRBD2
TGCAGCGCCCTAAAGCGGGGGTACAATGAGCAGTTCTTC
CSALKRGYNEQFF
>many|TRBV2|TRBJ1-1|-
TGTGCCAGCAACCCACGGGCGAACACTGAAGCTTTCTTT
CASNPRANTEAFF
>few|TRBV5-5|TRBJ2-3|-
TGTGCCAGCAGCTATCGAGGTGGTGGGACCACGCAGTATTTT
CASSYRGGGTTQYF
>-|TRBV10-3|TRBJ2-2|TRBD1
TGTGCCATCAGTGAGGGGGACAGCCGATACTCCGGGGAGCTGTTTTTT
CAISEGDSRYSGELFF
>many|TRBV20-1|TRBJ2-3|-
TGCAGTGCTAGAGACGGGAGATTAGTAGATACGCAGTATTTT
CSARDGRLVDTQYF
>-|TRBV4-3|TRBJ2-1|TRBD2
TGCGCCAGCAGCCAGAGACTAGCGGGAGGGTTGACGAGCTCCTACAATGAGCAGTTCTTC
CASSQRLAGGLTSSYNEQFF
>many|TRBV6-2/TRBV6-3|TRBJ2-1|-
TGTGCCAGCAGATTACTAGGGGACAATGAGCAGTTCTTC
CASRLLGDNEQFF
>-|TRBV29-1|TRBJ2-5|-
TGCAGCGTTGAAGCCTCCCAAGAGACCCAGTACTTC
CSVEASQETQYF
>-|TRBV19|TRBJ1-5|-
TGTGCCAGTAGTGATTATAGCAATCAGCCCCAGCATTTT
CASSDYSNQPQHF
>many|TRBV12-3/TRBV12-4|TRBJ1-1|-
TGTGCCAGCAGGGTCGGGACGGCCAACACTGAAGCTTTCTTT
CASRVGTANTEAFF
>many|TRBV2|TRBJ2-1|-
TGTGCCAGTCATTGGACAGTTGGCTATGAGCAGTTCTTC
CASHWTVGYEQFF
>few|TRBV29-1|TRBJ2-7|TRBD2
TGCAGCGTTGCGGGGAGGGGACCCTACGAGCAGTACTTC
CSVAGRGPYEQYF
>few|TRBV29-1|TRBJ2-7|-
TGCAGCGTTGTTAACTCCTACGAGCAGTACTTC
CSVVNSYEQYF
>-|TRBV6-1|TRBJ2-1|-
TGTGCCAGCAGACGGACGGGACTCCCTCGAGGGTACAATGAGCAGTTCTTC
CASRRTGLPRGYNEQFF
>-|TRBV9|TRBJ2-5|-
TGTGCCAGCAGCAGGGACCCCTCATACCAAGAGACCCAGTACTTC
CASSRDPSYQETQYF
>-|TRBV29-1|TRBJ2-5|TRBD2
TGCAGCGTTGACGGCGGACTAGCGGGACCTCAAGAGACCCAGTACTTC
CSVDGGLAGPQETQYF
>many|TRBV4-2|TRBJ2-7|TRBD1
TGTGCCAGCAGCCGATTGGGACAGGCCGGTCCGAGCTCCTACGAGCAGTACTTC
CASSRLGQAGPSSYEQYF
>few|TRBV20-1|TRBJ1-6|-
TGCAGTGCCCGGTTAACCGGGACTGACGATTCACCCCTCCACTTT
CSARLTGTDDSPLHF
>-|TRBV6-5|TRBJ2-5|-
TGTGCCAGCAGTTACACCAGGGCGCGGGAGACCCAGTACTTC
CASSYTRARETQYF
>many|TRBV12-3/TRBV12-4|TRBJ2-3|-
TGTGCCAGCAGTTTCACAGATACGCAGTATTTT
CASSFTDTQYF